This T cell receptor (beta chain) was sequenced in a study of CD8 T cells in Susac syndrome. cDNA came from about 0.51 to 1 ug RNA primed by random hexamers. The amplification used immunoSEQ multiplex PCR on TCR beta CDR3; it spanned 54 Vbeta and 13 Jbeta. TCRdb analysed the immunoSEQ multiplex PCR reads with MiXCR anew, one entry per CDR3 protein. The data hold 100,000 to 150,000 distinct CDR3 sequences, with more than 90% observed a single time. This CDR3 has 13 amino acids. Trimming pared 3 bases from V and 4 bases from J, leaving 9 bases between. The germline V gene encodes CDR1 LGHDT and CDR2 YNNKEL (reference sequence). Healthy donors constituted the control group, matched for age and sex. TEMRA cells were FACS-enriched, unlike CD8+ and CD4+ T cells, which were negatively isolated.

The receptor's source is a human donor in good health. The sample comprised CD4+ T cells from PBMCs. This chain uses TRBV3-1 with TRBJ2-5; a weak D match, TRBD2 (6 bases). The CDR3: CASSHGGTETQYF. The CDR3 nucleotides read TGTGCCAGCAGCCATGGGGGGACAGAGACCCAGTACTTC.